Detailed here is one T cell receptor (beta chain). This clonotype was seen at least ten times. This clone's antigen is unknown. The sample holds no much larger clone one base away, and base qualities are not on file. The data derive from a study of T-cell reconstitution after alpha-beta-depleted transplantation in children listed by TCRdb under 2016. About the full investigation: T-cell immune reconstitution after TCRalphabeta/CD19-depleted allogeneic hematopoietic cell transplantation in children was quantitatively tracked in the study by means of TCR repertoire profiling.

Library preparation employed PCR. TCRdb records Illumina HiSeq 2500 as the sequencer. TCR libraries were prepared with molecular barcoding, using unique molecular identifiers to normalize TCRbeta repertoire quantification. TCRdb trimmed public reads at Q25 via fastp, called clones via MiXCR and kept in-frame beta chains. Each entry is one CDR3 protein sequence, shown with its most common DNA and genes. The sample contains hundreds of thousands of distinct CDR3 sequences, approximately 12% of them found a single time. Under 7% of the sample belongs to the ten largest clones. The V and J ends are trimmed by 3 bases and 4 bases, leaving 12 bases between them. Counted from cysteine to phenylalanine, this CDR3 has 14 amino acids. Only the CDR3 region is kept as DNA, spanning 42 bases read in frame from base 1.

Recombination connected TRBV12-3 or TRBV12-4 to TRBJ2-5; the D element might be TRBD1 or TRBD2, as each aligns at 5 bases. The sequenced sample was PBMCs from the stem cell graft donor, obtained from the stem cell graft. This clonotype originated in a human donor who donated a stem cell graft to a child with combined immunodeficiency. The encoded CDR3 is CASSFGGPRETQYF. Read as DNA, the sequence is TGTGCCAGCAGTTTTGGGGGTCCGAGAGAGACCCAGTACTTC.